This T cell receptor (beta chain) was observed in a study of tumor-infiltrating lymphocytes in glioblastoma multiforme. General study findings and limits: Unequal TCR RNA per T cell might skew measured clone sizes. TCR plus mutation findings rest on a single glioblastoma patient.

This clonotype has only a few counts. Its antigen remains unidentified. The CDR3 runs 13 residues. The germline CDR1 and CDR2 sequences are LGHNA and YNFKEQ. Trimming shortened V by 4 bases and J by 1 base, and 7 bases separated the two germline ends. TCRB libraries came from RNA via three nested multiplex PCR rounds. TCRB cDNA was made from approximately 550 ng total RNA. No unique molecular identifiers were described for these TCRB libraries. TCRdb reanalysed the multiplex PCR reads using MiXCR and keeps one entry per CDR3 protein. The sample lists 8,500 to 9,500 distinct CDR3 sequences; about 79% were seen once.

The source material was brain tumor tissue. The chain recombines TRBV4-2 with TRBJ1-1, with D maybe TRBD1 (5 bases). The clonotype originates from a male donor with glioblastoma. CDR3 nucleotide sequence: TGTGCCAGCAGCCGGGACTGGAACACTGAAGCTTTCTTT. Translated, it gives CASSRDWNTEAFF.